This T cell receptor (beta chain) was retrieved from a study of T cell changes during pregnancy in multiple sclerosis. The CDR3 spans 13 residues. Per germline, CDR1 MNHEY and CDR2 SMNVEV (reference sequence). V lost 2 bases and J lost 5, with 10 bases in between. Profiling relied on immunoSEQ multiplex PCR, and the TCRdb table lists in-frame clones only, not all of them. The sample includes some 49,000 clones, approximately 90% of them seen just once. The genes are TRBV27 and TRBJ2-7; D is perhaps TRBD1 (6 bases). The sequenced sample was CD8+ T cells from peripheral blood mononuclear cells, obtained in the second trimester of pregnancy. This sequence was found in a female donor with multiple sclerosis, enrolled in a pregnancy study. CDR3 nucleotides: TGTGCCAGCAGTTTAAAGGGGGTGAACGAGCAGTACTTC. Translation gives CASSLKGVNEQYF.